These 10 T cell receptor beta chains were sequenced from one sample in a study of CD8 T cells in ankylosing spondylitis. TCRdb itself ran the 5' RACE reads through MiXCR, one entry per CDR3 protein. The sample has 35,000 or so distinct CDR3 sequences; around 6.2% are singletons. The source material was blood, either unsorted or a sorted T cell fraction (not recorded which). These receptors were obtained from a male donor with ankylosing spondylitis or in good health (not recorded which).

Many counts were recorded for this clonotype. This may stem from a read error, because a much larger clone lies one nucleotide away. The rearrangement links TRBV12-3 or TRBV12-4 to TRBJ2-6; no reliable D call. The CDR3 is 13 amino acids. V lost 7 bases to trimming and J lost 0 bases, with 4 bases between them. CDR3 loop: CASTNSGANVLTF. The CDR3 DNA sequence: TGTGCCAGCACTAACTCTGGGGCCAACGTCCTGACTTTC.

In its sample, this clonotype was seen many times. This chain connects TRBV5-1 to TRBJ2-7; 9 bases agree with TRBD1. The CDR3 totals 13 residues. The germline V gene has CDR1 SGHRS and CDR2 YFSETQ. With 4 bases clipped from V and 4 bases from J, the junction kept 3 bases outside the gene matches. The CDR3 nucleotides are TGCGCCAGCAGCACCGGACAGGGGTACGAGCAGTACTTC. This encodes CASSTGQGYEQYF.

This clonotype occurred many times. The chain is built from TRBV5-1 and TRBJ2-7; D possibly corresponds to TRBD2 (5 bases). The germline CDR1 and CDR2 sequences are SGHRS and YFSETQ. CDR3 size: 15 residues. Trimming cost V 2 bases and J 6 bases, with 18 bases left between them. The chain's CDR3 is CASSFGGAVTGEQYF. Written as DNA, the CDR3 is TGCGCCAGCAGCTTCGGAGGCGCGGTAACGGGCGAGCAGTACTTC.

This clonotype was observed many times. The rearrangement joins TRBV5-1 to TRBJ1-1, with D possibly TRBD1 on 5 matching bases. The CDR3 has 15 residues. V lost 3 bases and J lost 3, with 15 bases in between. Germline V gene data show CDR1 as SGHRS and CDR2 as YFSETQ. The DNA of the CDR3 is TGCGCCAGCAGCTCCTGGGGGAGAGGGGACACTGAAGCTTTCTTT. Translated, it gives CASSSWGRGDTEAFF.

This clonotype was seen many times. The rearrangement links TRBV7-8 to TRBJ1-5, with 8 nucleotides matching TRBD1. Germline CDR1 reads SGHVS; CDR2 reads FQNEAQ. The J segment lost 5 bases and the V segment lost 7 bases, leaving 4 bases of the junction unmatched. The CDR3 runs 13 residues. CDR3 in DNA: TGTGCCAGCACCAGACAGGGGTATCAGCCCCAGCATTTT. This gives the protein CASTRQGYQPQHF.

This clonotype was picked up many times. The J gene is TRBJ2-1, the V gene TRBV5-1, with D tentatively TRBD2 (5 bases). CDR1 SGHRS and CDR2 YFSETQ come from the germline V gene. V was shortened by 3 bases and J by 5 bases, with 9 bases between the two germline ends. This CDR3 comprises 13 residues. In nucleotides, the CDR3 is TGCGCCAGCAGCTCCCGGACTGACAATGAGCAGTTCTTC. The encoded protein is CASSSRTDNEQFF. Filled out from reference TRBV5-1 and TRBJ2-1, the complete variable domain reads KAGVTQTPRYLIKTRGQQVTLSCSPISGHRSVSWYQQTPGQGLQFLFEYFSETQRNKGNFPGRFSGRQFSNSRSEMNVSTLELGDSALYLCASSSRTDNEQFFGPGTRLTVL.

This clonotype was seen at least ten times. The chain employs TRBV5-1 and TRBJ2-1, with unresolved D. Looked up from germline, CDR1 is SGHRS and CDR2 is YFSETQ. The CDR3 sequence is 15 residues long. The V gene lost 1 base and the J gene lost 1 base, with 9 bases spanning the gap. For the CDR3, the DNA is TGCGCCAGCAGCTTGTCTATCCAGTCCTACAATGAGCAGTTCTTC. Its protein is CASSLSIQSYNEQFF.

At least ten counts were recorded for this clonotype. This rearrangement joins TRBV20-1 to TRBJ2-2; 10 nucleotides align to TRBD1. V was clipped by 6 bases and J by 5 bases; unmatched bases: 6. The CDR3 consists of 14 residues. Germline CDR1 reads DFQATT; CDR2 reads SNEGSKA (reference sequence). CDR3 in amino acids: CSAVWTGGTGELFF. CDR3 coding DNA: TGCAGTGCCGTATGGACAGGGGGAACCGGGGAGCTGTTTTTT.

This clonotype occurred many times. The gene calls are TRBV12-3 or TRBV12-4 and TRBJ1-2, with D maybe TRBD1 (6 bases). V lost 4 bases to trimming and J lost 3 bases, with 15 bases between them. The CDR3 spans 15 residues. For the CDR3, the DNA is TGTGCCAGCAGTTCCGATCGGGGGGCGGACTATGGCTACACCTTC. It codes for CASSSDRGADYGYTF.

In its sample, this clonotype was seen many times. The V gene is TRBV7-9, the J gene TRBJ1-6; D is unclear. Per the germline V gene, CDR1 is SEHNR and CDR2 is FQNEAQ (reference sequence). The CDR3 runs to 14 residues. The V and J ends lost 1 base and 7 bases respectively, with 8 bases between them. The CDR3 sequence: CASSLVRSNSPLHF. CDR3 DNA: TGTGCCAGCAGCTTAGTCAGGTCAAATTCACCCCTCCACTTT.